This T cell receptor beta chain derives from a study of blood T cell repertoires in COVID-19. As for the study in general: Sites in the United States, Italy and Spain provided acute and convalescent COVID-19 samples. The cDNA or gDNA used as material had been derived from T cells, B-cell-depleted T cells, or PBMCs.

The CDR3 extends over 15 amino acids. CDR1 MNHEY and CDR2 SMNVEV come from the germline V gene (reference sequence). Between the trimmed V and J ends, which lost 7 bases and 5 bases, there was a span of 17 bases. This table comes from immunoSEQ multiplex PCR, and its TCRdb copy is limited to in-frame clones, with some not included. The profile shows tens of thousands of clones, roughly 89% of them singletons. The source of this sequence is an older woman with COVID-19, enrolled during active disease. Sequencing was done on a sample of peripheral blood. The chain is built from TRBV27 and TRBJ2-2, with D perhaps TRBD1 (5 bases). CDR3 residues: CASNRGPTVTGELFF. The CDR3 DNA follows: TGTGCCAGCAACCGAGGCCCGACAGTAACCGGGGAGCTGTTTTTT.